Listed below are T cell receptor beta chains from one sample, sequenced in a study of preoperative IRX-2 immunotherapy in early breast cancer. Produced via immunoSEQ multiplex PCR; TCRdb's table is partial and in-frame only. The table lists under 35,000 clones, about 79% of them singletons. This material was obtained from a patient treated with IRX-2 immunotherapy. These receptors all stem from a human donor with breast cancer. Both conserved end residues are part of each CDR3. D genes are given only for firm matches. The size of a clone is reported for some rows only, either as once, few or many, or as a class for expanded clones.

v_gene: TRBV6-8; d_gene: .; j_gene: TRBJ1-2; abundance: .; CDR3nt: TGTGCCAGCAGTTCCCGGCTGCCGGACTATGGCTACACCTTC; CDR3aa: CASSSRLPDYGYTF
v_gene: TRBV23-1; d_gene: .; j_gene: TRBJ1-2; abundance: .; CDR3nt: TGCGCCAGCAGTCTACCGGACAGAAACTATGGCTACACCTTC; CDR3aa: CASSLPDRNYGYTF
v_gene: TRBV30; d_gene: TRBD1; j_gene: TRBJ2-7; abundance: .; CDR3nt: TGTGCCTGGAACTTGGGTCAGGGGGCCTACGAGCAGTACTTC; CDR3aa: CAWNLGQGAYEQYF
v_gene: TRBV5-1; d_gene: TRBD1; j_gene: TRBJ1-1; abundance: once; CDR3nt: TGCGCCAGCAGCCCGGGACAGGGACCCGGCGGAACTGAAGCTTTCTTT; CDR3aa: CASSPGQGPGGTEAFF
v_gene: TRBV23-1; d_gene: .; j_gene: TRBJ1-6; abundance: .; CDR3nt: TGCGCCAGCAGCCAGACAGGCTCCGGAACACCGGATTCACCCCTCCACTTT; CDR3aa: CASSQTGSGTPDSPLHF
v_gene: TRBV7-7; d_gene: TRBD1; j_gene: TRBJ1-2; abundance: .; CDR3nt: TGTGCCAGCAGCTTGGGACAGGGAGTCAGGCGAGGCTACACCTTC; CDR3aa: CASSLGQGVRRGYTF
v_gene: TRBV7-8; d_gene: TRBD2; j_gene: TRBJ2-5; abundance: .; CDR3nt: TGTGCCAGCAGCTTCCGCGACGGGGGGGAAAGGTCCCAGTACTTC; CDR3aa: CASSFRDGGERSQYF
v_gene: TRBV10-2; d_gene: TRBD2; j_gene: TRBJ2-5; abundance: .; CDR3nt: TGCGCCAGCAGGACTAGCGGGAAGGAGACCCAGTACTTC; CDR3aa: CASRTSGKETQYF
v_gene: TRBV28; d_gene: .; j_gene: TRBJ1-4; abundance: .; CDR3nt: TGTGCCAGCAGTCTCCAGGGAGGCACTAATGAAAAACTGTTTTTT; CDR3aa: CASSLQGGTNEKLFF
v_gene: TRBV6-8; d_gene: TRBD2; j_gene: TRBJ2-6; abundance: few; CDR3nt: TGTGCCACCGGAGGGGGACTAGTTGCCCCTGGGGCCAACGTCCTGACTTTC; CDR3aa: CATGGGLVAPGANVLTF